The source of this TCR beta chain is a study of T cells in localized non-small cell lung cancer. The study's findings and limits: Because researchers sequenced only one region of the tumor, heterogeneity is still possible. Those with higher blood T cell density had longer overall survival. Compared with tumor, uninvolved adjacent lung displayed greater T cell clonality, ranking highest overall.

For this clone: Its cognate antigen is unknown.

Clones were read by immunoSEQ multiplex PCR, and TCRdb kept only the in-frame ones, dropping some. This table holds almost 30,000 clones, more than 70% found once. CDR1 and CDR2 (germline): SNHLY, FYNNEI. V lost 7 bases to trimming and J lost 0 bases, with 13 bases between them. The CDR3 sequence is 15 residues long. Specimen: peripheral blood, collected before any cancer treatment. The V gene is TRBV2, the J gene TRBJ2-4; possibly TRBD1 or TRBD2 for D (6 bases each). This clonotype was obtained from a female donor of 60 years or more with stage III squamous cell lung carcinoma. The CDR3 region is CASTEGGVAKNIQYF. CDR3 sequence (DNA): TGTGCCAGCACCGAGGGGGGTGTAGCCAAAAACATTCAGTACTTC.